This is a list of T cell receptor beta chains from one sample in a study of blood T cell repertoires in COVID-19. TCRdb keeps only in-frame clones here, not all; method: immunoSEQ multiplex PCR. This table holds 280,000 or so clones, almost 90% found once. Sequences were obtained from PBMCs or T cells enriched from blood (not recorded which). These receptors were obtained from a woman under 30 with acute COVID-19. The CDR3 runs from the conserved cysteine through the conserved F or W. D genes are given only for firm matches. Some rows mark clone size as missing; the rest say once, few, many or name a class of expanded clone.

D gene	V gene	clone size	J gene	CDR3 protein	CDR3 DNA
TRBD2	TRBV24-1	.	TRBJ2-3	CATSDPSGRGDTQYF	TGTGCCACCAGTGACCCTAGCGGGAGGGGCGATACGCAGTATTTT
.	TRBV4-3	.	TRBJ1-5	CASSPSVAYNQPQHF	TGCGCCAGCAGCCCTAGCGTGGCATACAATCAGCCCCAGCATTTT
.	TRBV10-1	.	TRBJ1-2	CASRRHRVSYGYTF	TGCGCCAGCAGAAGACACAGGGTCAGCTATGGCTACACCTTC
.	TRBV11-2	.	TRBJ1-3	CASSLDPGGNTIYF	TGTGCCAGCAGCTTAGACCCAGGGGGAAACACCATATATTTT
.	TRBV15	.	TRBJ1-1	CATSSSGVANTEAFF	TGTGCCACCAGCAGCTCCGGGGTCGCGAACACTGAAGCTTTCTTT
TRBD1	TRBV4-3	.	TRBJ2-7	CASSQGTGAYEVQYF	TGCGCCAGCAGCCAGGGGACAGGGGCATACGAGGTGCAGTACTTC
.	TRBV25-1	.	TRBJ1-2	CASSEPGLGGYTF	TGTGCCAGCAGTGAGCCCGGACTCGGTGGCTACACCTTC
TRBD2	TRBV5-6	.	TRBJ2-4	CASSFREGKNIQYF	TGTGCCAGCAGCTTCCGGGAGGGCAAAAACATTCAGTACTTC
.	TRBV5-1	.	TRBJ1-2	CASSFGTSNYGYTF	TGCGCCAGCAGCTTTGGGACAAGTAACTATGGCTACACCTTC
.	TRBV10-3	.	TRBJ1-6	CAIRTDGSYNSPLHF	TGTGCCATCAGGACAGACGGGTCCTATAATTCACCCCTCCACTTT
.	TRBV3-1/TRBV3-2	.	TRBJ2-7	CASSQQGAYEQYF	TGTGCCAGCAGCCAGCAGGGTGCCTACGAGCAGTACTTC
TRBD2	TRBV4-3	once	TRBJ2-7	CASSQALAGTYEQYF	TGCGCCAGCAGCCAAGCGTTAGCGGGAACCTACGAGCAGTACTTC
TRBD2	TRBV6-4	.	TRBJ2-1	CASSDSLAGGNNEQFF	TGTGCCAGCAGTGACTCGTTGGCGGGAGGCAACAATGAGCAGTTCTTC
TRBD1	TRBV12-3/TRBV12-4	.	TRBJ2-7	CASSRQGSHEQYF	TGTGCCAGCAGTCGACAGGGGAGCCACGAGCAGTACTTC
TRBD2	TRBV30	.	TRBJ2-7	CACPSGIMGEQYF	TGTGCCTGTCCTAGCGGGATAATGGGCGAGCAGTACTTC
.	TRBV28	.	TRBJ2-7	CASRTLGTYEQYF	TGTGCCAGCAGGACACTAGGCACCTACGAGCAGTACTTC
.	TRBV7-9	.	TRBJ2-5	CASSLFWDKKETQYF	TGTGCCAGCAGCTTGTTTTGGGACAAAAAAGAGACCCAGTACTTC
.	TRBV6-5	.	TRBJ1-1	CASRPVGGSDTEAFF	TGTGCCAGCAGGCCCGTCGGGGGAAGCGACACTGAAGCTTTCTTT
TRBD1	TRBV12-3/TRBV12-4	.	TRBJ1-2	CASSLPGGNGYTF	TGTGCCAGCAGTTTACCAGGGGGCAATGGCTACACCTTC
.	TRBV27	.	TRBJ1-1	CASRPDRSTEAFF	TGTGCCAGCCGTCCCGACAGGTCAACTGAAGCTTTCTTT
.	TRBV7-9	.	TRBJ1-6	CASSLNNGYNSPLHF	TGTGCCAGCAGCTTAAATAACGGTTATAATTCACCCCTCCACTTT
.	TRBV28	few	TRBJ1-5	CASTPLGGAQSNQPQHF	TGTGCCAGCACCCCCCTCGGGGGGGCCCAAAGCAATCAGCCCCAGCATTTT
TRBD1	TRBV29-1	.	TRBJ1-1	CSARTGGKEAFF	TGCAGCGCTCGGACAGGGGGCAAGGAAGCTTTCTTT
.	TRBV5-1	.	TRBJ1-2	CASSSDSSNYGYTF	TGCGCCAGCAGCTCGGACTCATCTAACTATGGCTACACCTTC
.	TRBV5-1	.	TRBJ2-3	CASSLEVASAPSTDTQYF	TGCGCCAGCAGCTTGGAGGTTGCGAGCGCACCTAGCACAGATACGCAGTATTTT
TRBD1	TRBV19	.	TRBJ1-2	CASSMNGQALGYGYTF	TGTGCCAGTAGTATGAATGGACAGGCCCTTGGCTATGGCTACACCTTC
.	TRBV11-3	few	TRBJ2-1	CASSLVSYNEQFF	TGTGCCAGCAGCTTAGTATCGTACAATGAGCAGTTCTTC
TRBD2	TRBV20-1	.	TRBJ2-2	CSASKGLAGGTGELFF	TGCAGTGCTAGTAAAGGGCTAGCGGGAGGCACCGGGGAGCTGTTTTTT
TRBD1	TRBV11-2	.	TRBJ1-1	CASSLDQRDRGRNTEAFF	TGTGCCAGCAGCTTAGATCAGCGGGACAGGGGGAGGAACACTGAAGCTTTCTTT
.	TRBV21-1	.	TRBJ1-1	CASSEQGANGTEAFF	TGTGCCAGCAGCGAACAGGGGGCGAATGGCACTGAAGCTTTCTTT
TRBD1	TRBV3-1/TRBV3-2	.	TRBJ1-1	CASSQDRTGMNTEAFF	TGTGCCAGCAGCCAAGACCGGACAGGGATGAACACTGAAGCTTTCTTT
.	TRBV4-1	few	TRBJ1-1	CATRRGLSTEAFF	TGCGCCACCAGACGGGGGTTGAGCACTGAAGCTTTCTTT
.	TRBV28	.	TRBJ1-5	CASSYGQLAQPQHF	TGTGCCAGCAGCTACGGACAGCTCGCCCAGCCCCAGCATTTT
.	TRBV3-1/TRBV3-2	.	TRBJ1-3	CASSLQSSGNTIYF	TGTGCCAGCAGCCTACAGAGCTCTGGAAACACCATATATTTT
.	TRBV30	.	TRBJ1-2	CAWSEDSYGYTF	TGTGCCTGGAGTGAAGACAGCTATGGCTACACCTTC
.	TRBV11-2	once	TRBJ1-3	CASSFGDVSSGNTIYF	TGTGCCAGCAGCTTCGGAGACGTAAGCTCTGGAAACACCATATATTTT
.	TRBV30	.	TRBJ2-2	CAWRTDWASGELFF	TGTGCCTGGCGTACCGATTGGGCGTCCGGGGAGCTGTTTTTT
.	TRBV19	.	TRBJ2-2	CASSTWVRERSGELFF	TGTGCCAGTAGTACGTGGGTAAGGGAGAGGAGCGGGGAGCTGTTTTTT
.	TRBV27	.	TRBJ1-5	CASSLWGRGDQPQHF	TGTGCCAGCAGTTTATGGGGCAGGGGTGATCAGCCCCAGCATTTT
.	TRBV19	.	TRBJ2-2	CASRWRTGELFF	TGTGCCAGTAGATGGAGGACCGGGGAGCTGTTTTTT